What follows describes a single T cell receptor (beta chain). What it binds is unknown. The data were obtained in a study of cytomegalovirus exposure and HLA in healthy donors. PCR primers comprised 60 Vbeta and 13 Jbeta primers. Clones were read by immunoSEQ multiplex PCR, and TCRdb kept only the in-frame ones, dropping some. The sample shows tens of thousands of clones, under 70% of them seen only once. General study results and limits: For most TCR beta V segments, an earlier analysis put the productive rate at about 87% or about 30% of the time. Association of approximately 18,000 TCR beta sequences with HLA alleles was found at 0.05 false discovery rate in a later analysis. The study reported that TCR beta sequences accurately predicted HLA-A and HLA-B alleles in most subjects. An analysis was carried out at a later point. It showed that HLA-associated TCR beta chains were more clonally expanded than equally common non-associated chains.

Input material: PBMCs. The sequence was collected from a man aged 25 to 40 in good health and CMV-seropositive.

For the CDR3, the DNA is TGTGCCAGCAGCTTAAACGACAGGGGGATCTATGGCTACACCTTC. Encoded protein: CASSLNDRGIYGYTF. This sequence joins TRBV7-2 and TRBJ1-2; 9 nucleotides line up with TRBD1. The CDR3 runs to 15 residues. V shed 2 bases and J 4 bases; nucleotides not matched to a gene: 5. Germline assignment: CDR1 SGHTA and CDR2 FQGNSA.